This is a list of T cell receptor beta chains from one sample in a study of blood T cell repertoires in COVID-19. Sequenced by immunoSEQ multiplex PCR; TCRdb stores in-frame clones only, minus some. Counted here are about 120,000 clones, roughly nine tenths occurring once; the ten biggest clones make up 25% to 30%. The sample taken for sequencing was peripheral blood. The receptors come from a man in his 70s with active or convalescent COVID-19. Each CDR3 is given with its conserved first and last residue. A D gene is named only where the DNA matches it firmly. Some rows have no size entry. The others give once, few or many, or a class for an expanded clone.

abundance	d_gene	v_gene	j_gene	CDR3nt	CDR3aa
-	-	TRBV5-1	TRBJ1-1	TGCGCCAGCAGCTTGCCCTCAGGGTTGCACACTGAAGCTTTCTTT	CASSLPSGLHTEAFF
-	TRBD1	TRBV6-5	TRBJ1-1	TGTGCCAGCAGTAGGACAGGGAGGGTCACTGAAGCTTTCTTT	CASSRTGRVTEAFF
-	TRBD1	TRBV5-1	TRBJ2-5	TGCGCCAGCACCTCAGGGGGCTGGGAGACCCAGTACTTC	CASTSGGWETQYF
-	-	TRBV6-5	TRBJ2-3	TGTGCCAGCAGGACGGACTCCACAGATACGCAGTATTTT	CASRTDSTDTQYF
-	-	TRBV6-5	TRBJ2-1	TGTGCCAGCAGTTACGGACGGGGACTCTCCTACAATGAGCAGTTCTTC	CASSYGRGLSYNEQFF
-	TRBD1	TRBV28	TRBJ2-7	TGTGCCAGCAGTTCCATGGACAGGGCTTCCTACGAGCAGTACTTC	CASSSMDRASYEQYF
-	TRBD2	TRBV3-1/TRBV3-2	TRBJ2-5	TGTGCCAGCAGCCACCAAAGACTAGCGGCCCAAGAGACCCAGTACTTC	CASSHQRLAAQETQYF
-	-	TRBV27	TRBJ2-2	TGTGCCAGCTGTTTGGGTGGGGCGGTCGGGGAGCTGTTTTTT	CASCLGGAVGELFF
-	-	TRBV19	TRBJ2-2	TGTGCCAGTACCTCGGTGTTTACCGGGGAGCTGTTTTTT	CASTSVFTGELFF
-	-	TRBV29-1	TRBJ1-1	TGCAGCGTCCTCACCCCGGGACACGAGAACACTGAAGCTTTCTTT	CSVLTPGHENTEAFF
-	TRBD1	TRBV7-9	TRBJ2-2	TGTGCCATAAAGGACAGGGACAACACCGGGGAGCTGTTTTTT	CAIKDRDNTGELFF
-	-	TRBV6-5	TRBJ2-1	TGTGCCAGCAGTTCCCGCGGGGAGGCCTACAATGAGCAGTTCTTC	CASSSRGEAYNEQFF
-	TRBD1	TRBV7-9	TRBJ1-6	TGTGCCAGCAGTACCGGACAGGTGGGGGTTTCACCCCTCCACTTT	CASSTGQVGVSPLHF
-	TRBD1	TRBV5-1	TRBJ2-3	TGCGCCAGCAGCTTGATAGACAGGGAGACAGATACGCAGTATTTT	CASSLIDRETDTQYF
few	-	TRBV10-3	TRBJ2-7	TGTGCCATCAGTGAGGTTGACAGATACGAGCAGTACTTC	CAISEVDRYEQYF
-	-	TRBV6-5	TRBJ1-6	TGTGCCAGCAGTTACGAAAGGGGCGGTAATTCACCCCTCCACTTT	CASSYERGGNSPLHF
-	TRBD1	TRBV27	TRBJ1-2	TGTGCCAGCACCAACAGGGGGCCGAGGGGGCTGGTCATAGCTAACTATGGCTACACCTTC	CASTNRGPRGLVIANYGYTF
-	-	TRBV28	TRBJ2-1	TGTGCCAGCAGTTTATATGCGGGCGCTTCCTACAATGAGCAGTTCTTC	CASSLYAGASYNEQFF
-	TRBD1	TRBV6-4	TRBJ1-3	TGTGCCAGCAATTTGAACAGGGGCCACTCTGGAAACACCATATATTTT	CASNLNRGHSGNTIYF
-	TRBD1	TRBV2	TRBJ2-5	TGTGCCAGCAACCCCGACTCGACAGGGCAAGAGACCCAGTACTTC	CASNPDSTGQETQYF
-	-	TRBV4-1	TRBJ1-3	TGCGCCAGCAGCCAAGAAGGCAGGGGAAGTGGAAACACCATATATTTT	CASSQEGRGSGNTIYF
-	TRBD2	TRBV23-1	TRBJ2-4	TGCGCCAGCAGTCGGCGGACTAGCGGGAGTCTCGACATTCAGTACTTC	CASSRRTSGSLDIQYF
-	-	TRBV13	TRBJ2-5	TGTGCCAGCAGCCGAAGGGGTGGCCAAGAGACCCAGTACTTC	CASSRRGGQETQYF
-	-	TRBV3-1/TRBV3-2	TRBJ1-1	TGTGCCAGCAGCCCCGGGTCTTCCTACACTACTGCTTTCTTT	CASSPGSSYTTAFF
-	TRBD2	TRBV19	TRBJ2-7	TGTGCCAGCTCGACTAGCGGGAGTAAGAACGAGCAGTACTTC	CASSTSGSKNEQYF
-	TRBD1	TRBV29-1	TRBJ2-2	TGCAGCGGCCAGGGGGGACAGGGGAACACCGGGGAGCTGTTTTTT	CSGQGGQGNTGELFF
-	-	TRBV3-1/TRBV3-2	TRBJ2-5	TGTGCCAGCAGCCTGGGGAGGGGGGAAGAGACCCAGTACTTC	CASSLGRGEETQYF
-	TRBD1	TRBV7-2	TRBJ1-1	TGTGCCAGCAGCCGCAAGACAGGGGAGAACACTGAAGCTTTCTTT	CASSRKTGENTEAFF
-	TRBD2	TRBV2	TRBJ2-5	TGTGCCAGCACGCGGGAGGTCGGGGAGACCCAGTACTTC	CASTREVGETQYF
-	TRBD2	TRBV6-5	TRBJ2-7	TGTGCCAGCAAGGCGGGAGGTTTCACCTACGAGCAGTACTTC	CASKAGGFTYEQYF
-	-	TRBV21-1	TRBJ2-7	TGTGCCAGCAGCAAAGTGAGGGGACTGGCGGGGTACGAGCAGTACTTC	CASSKVRGLAGYEQYF
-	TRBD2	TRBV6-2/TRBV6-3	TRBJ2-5	TGTGCCAGCAGTGCCCGGACTAGCGGGAGATCGTTGGAAGAGACCCAGTACTTC	CASSARTSGRSLEETQYF
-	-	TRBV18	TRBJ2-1	TGTGCCAGCTCAATGGAGGGTCCGCTGGTCAATGAGCAGTTCTTC	CASSMEGPLVNEQFF
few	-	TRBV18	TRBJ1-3	TGTGCCAGCTCACCACAGGGCAGGGGTTCTGGAAACACCATATATTTT	CASSPQGRGSGNTIYF
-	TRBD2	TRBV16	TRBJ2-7	TGTGCCAGCAGCCGATCGGGGAGGGACCCTGGCGAGCAGTACTTC	CASSRSGRDPGEQYF
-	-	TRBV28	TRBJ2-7	TGTGCCAGCAGTTCCCCCCCCTCCGAGCAGTACTTC	CASSSPPSEQYF
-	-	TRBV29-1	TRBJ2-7	TGCAGCGTCGCGGCGGCGAGTGACGAGCAGTACTTC	CSVAAASDEQYF
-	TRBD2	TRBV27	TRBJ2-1	TGTGCCAGCAGCGTCTTTTCACTAGCGGGAGGAATTGGTGAGCAGTTCTTC	CASSVFSLAGGIGEQFF
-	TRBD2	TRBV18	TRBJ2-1	TGTGCCAGCTCACCACCCGCTAGCGGGGGTGCCTACAATGAGCAGTTCTTC	CASSPPASGGAYNEQFF
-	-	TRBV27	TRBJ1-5	TGTGCCAGCAGCCTGAACGCAGGTTCCTACCAAAATCAGCCCCAGCATTTT	CASSLNAGSYQNQPQHF
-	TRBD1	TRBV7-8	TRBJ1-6	TGTGCCAGCAGCCCCGGACAGGGAAATTCACCCCTCCACTTT	CASSPGQGNSPLHF
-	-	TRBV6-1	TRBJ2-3	TGTGCCAGCAGTGACCCCTCGGGGGGCCACGGTGGTACGCAGTATTTT	CASSDPSGGHGGTQYF
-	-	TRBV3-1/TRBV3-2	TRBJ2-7	TGTGCCAGCAGCCAAGGACGGGGCTACGAGCAGTACTTC	CASSQGRGYEQYF
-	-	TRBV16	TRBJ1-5	TGTGCCAGCTCATTAGAGGCAGAGAATCAGCCCCAGCATTTT	CASSLEAENQPQHF